This T cell receptor (beta chain) was found in a study of identifying expanded T cells in peripheral blood. The study, taken as a whole, reports: Variance in clone template counts between approximately 2-week samples significantly increased with total template count across all healthy donors. Differentially abundant clones: roughly 1.2 between replicates, around 16 at around 15 days, less than 20 at four.

Healthy donors had no documented immune events, such as infections, while sampled. Some clones are missing from TCRdb's copy, which holds only in-frame ones; the method was immunoSEQ multiplex PCR. The sample shows about 47,000 clones, about 80% of them seen only once. CDR3 length: 14 amino acids. The germline V gene encodes CDR1 SGHRS and CDR2 YFSETQ. V lost 2 bases, J lost 6 bases, and 11 bases lay in between. Points on this clone: The target antigen is unknown.

The chain combines TRBV5-1 with TRBJ2-2; D may be TRBD2 (5 bases). The receptor comes from a person aged 18 to 70 in good health. The sequencing sample was made of blood. The CDR3 nucleotides read TGCGCCAGCAGCTTATCTAGCAGCGCCGGGGAGCTGTTTTTT. It is translated as CASSLSSSAGELFF.